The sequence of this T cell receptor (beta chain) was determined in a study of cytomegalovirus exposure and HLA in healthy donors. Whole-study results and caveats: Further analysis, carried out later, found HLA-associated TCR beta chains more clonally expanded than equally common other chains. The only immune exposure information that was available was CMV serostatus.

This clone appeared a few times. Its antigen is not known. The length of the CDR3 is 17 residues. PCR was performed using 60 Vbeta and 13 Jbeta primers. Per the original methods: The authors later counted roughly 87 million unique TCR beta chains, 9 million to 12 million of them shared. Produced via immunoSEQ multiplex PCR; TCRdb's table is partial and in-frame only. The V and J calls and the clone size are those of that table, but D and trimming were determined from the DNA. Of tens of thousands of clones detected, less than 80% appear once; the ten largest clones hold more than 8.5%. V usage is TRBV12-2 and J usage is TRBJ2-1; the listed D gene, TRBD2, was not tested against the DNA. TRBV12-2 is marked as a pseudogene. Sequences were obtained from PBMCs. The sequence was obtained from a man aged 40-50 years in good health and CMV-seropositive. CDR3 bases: TGTGCAAGTCGCTTAGAAAGCGGACCGGGACTAGCAAATGAGCAGTTCTTC. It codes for CASRLESGPGLANEQFF.